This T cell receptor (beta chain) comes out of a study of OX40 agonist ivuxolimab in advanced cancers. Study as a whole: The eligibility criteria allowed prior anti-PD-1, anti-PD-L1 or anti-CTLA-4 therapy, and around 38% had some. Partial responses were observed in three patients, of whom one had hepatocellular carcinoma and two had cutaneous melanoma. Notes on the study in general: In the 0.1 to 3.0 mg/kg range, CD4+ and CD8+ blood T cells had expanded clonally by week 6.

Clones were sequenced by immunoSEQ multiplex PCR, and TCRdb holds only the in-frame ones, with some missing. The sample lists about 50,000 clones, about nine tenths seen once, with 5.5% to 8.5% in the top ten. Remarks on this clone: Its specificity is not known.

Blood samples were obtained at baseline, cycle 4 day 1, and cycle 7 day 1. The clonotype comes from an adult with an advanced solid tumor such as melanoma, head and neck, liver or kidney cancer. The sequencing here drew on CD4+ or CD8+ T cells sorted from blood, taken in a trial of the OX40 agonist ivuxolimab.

The CDR3 DNA sequence: TGTGCCGGGGAAGGGGCGGGAGAGGGGCACAATGAGCAGTTCTTC. Protein sequence: CAGEGAGEGHNEQFF. V usage is TRBV2 and J usage is TRBJ2-1; TRBD2 matches at 7 bases. The CDR3 is made up of 15 amino acids. The germline CDR1 and CDR2 sequences are SNHLY and FYNNEI. The J segment lost 5 bases and the V segment lost 11 bases, leaving 15 bases of the junction unmatched.